This TCR beta chain was recovered during a study of cytomegalovirus exposure and HLA in healthy donors. Study context: Early on, a data release was issued that held 80 million or so unique TCRs from HLA-typed donors. Study observations and caveats: By a later analysis, the bulk of CMV-associated TCR beta chains appeared HLA-restricted. Earlier analysis looked at TCR beta V segments, and most were productive about 90% or about 30% of the time.

This CDR3 is built from 15 residues. Germline V gene data show CDR1 as LNHNV and CDR2 as YYDKDF (reference sequence). V lost 0 bases, J lost 0 bases, and 9 bases lay in between. Use of 60 Vbeta and 13 Jbeta primers characterized the PCR. Method: immunoSEQ multiplex PCR; TCRdb's copy keeps in-frame clones and lacks some. The sample has about 130,000 clones, roughly a tenth seen once; the top ten hold 4.6%. A word on this clone: Its antigen is unidentified.

This rearrangement joins TRBV15 to TRBJ2-7, with D unresolved. This sequence was found in a woman between 18 and 29 years old in good health and CMV-seropositive. Material: PBMCs. The DNA of the CDR3 is TGTGCCACCAGCAGAGATTCTAGTGGCTCCTACGAGCAGTACTTC. Amino acid sequence: CATSRDSSGSYEQYF. The complete variable domain, with remaining parts taken from reference TRBV15 and TRBJ2-7, reads DAMVIQNPRYQVTQFGKPVTLSCSQTLNHNVMYWYQQKSSQAPKLLFHYYDKDFNNEADTPDNFQSRRPNTSFCFLDIRSPGLGDTAMYLCATSRDSSGSYEQYFGPGTRLTVT.